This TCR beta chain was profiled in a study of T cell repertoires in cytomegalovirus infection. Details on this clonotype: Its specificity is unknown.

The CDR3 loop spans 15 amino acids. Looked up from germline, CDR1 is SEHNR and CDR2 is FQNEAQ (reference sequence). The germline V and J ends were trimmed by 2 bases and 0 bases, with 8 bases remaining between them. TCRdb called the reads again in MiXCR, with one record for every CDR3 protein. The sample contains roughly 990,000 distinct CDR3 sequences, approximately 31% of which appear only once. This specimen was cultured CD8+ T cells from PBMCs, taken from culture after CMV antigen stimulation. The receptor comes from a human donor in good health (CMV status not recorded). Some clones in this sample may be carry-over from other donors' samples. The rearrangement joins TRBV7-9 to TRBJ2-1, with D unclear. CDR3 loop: CASSLKLYSYNEQFF. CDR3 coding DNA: TGTGCCAGCAGCTTAAAGTTATACTCCTACAATGAGCAGTTCTTC.